This entry lists 10 T cell receptor beta chains sequenced from one sample in a study of T cells in Graves' hyperthyroidism and ophthalmopathy. TCR beta CDR3 regions were amplified from RNA. A first-round RT-PCR of the TCR CDR3 used the HTBI primer set. TCRdb called the multiplex PCR reads again in MiXCR, with one record for every CDR3 protein. The data show about 400,000 distinct CDR3 sequences, with roughly 14% seen just once and 28% held by the top ten. The sample taken for sequencing was blood. The receptor source for this set is a woman between 18 and 29 years old with Graves' hyperthyroidism that later progressed to Graves' ophthalmopathy.

The J gene is TRBJ2-1, the V gene TRBV7-9; D is uncertain. There are 13 residues in the CDR3. V lost 6 bases and J lost 9, with 15 bases in between. Germline CDR1 SEHNR, CDR2 FQNEAQ (reference sequence). The CDR3 region is CASSQPPASEQFF. The CDR3 nucleotides read TGTGCCAGCAGTCAACCTCCGGCGAGTGAGCAGTTCTTC.

This clonotype showed up many times. CDR3 sequence (DNA): TGTGCCAGCAGTTTACCGACTAGCGGGAGTGACGAGCAGTACTTC. This sequence encodes CASSLPTSGSDEQYF. V is TRBV6-5 and J is TRBJ2-7, with 12 bases identical to TRBD2. The ends lost 4 bases at V and 5 bases at J; junction bases unmatched: 6. From germline, CDR1 is MNHEY and CDR2 SVGAGI. This CDR3 region has 15 residues.

The chain is built from TRBV12-3 or TRBV12-4 and TRBJ2-1; TRBD2 matches 7 bases. This CDR3 spans 14 amino acids. V gave up 6 bases and J gave up 6 bases; unmatched junction bases: 8. For the CDR3, the DNA is TGTGCCAGCAGCCACACTAGCGAAACCAATGAGCAGTTCTTC. Its translation is CASSHTSETNEQFF.

This clonotype has a count of ten or more. The gene calls are TRBV30 and TRBJ1-2; D is ambiguous. The V gene lost 2 bases and the J gene lost 7 bases, with 8 bases spanning the gap. The CDR3 extends over 11 amino acids. Germline-derived CDR1 and CDR2 are GTSNPN and SVGIG (reference sequence). CDR3 DNA: TGTGCCTGGAGTCGTCCTCTTGGCTACACCTTC. Protein sequence: CAWSRPLGYTF.

V gene TRBV27 combines with J gene TRBJ1-5; D is possibly TRBD1 (6 bases). The CDR3 is 14 residues long. The germline V gene has CDR1 MNHEY and CDR2 SMNVEV (reference sequence). The V end was cut by 8 bases, the J end by 6 bases, with 17 bases between. CDR3 coding DNA: TGTGCCAGCGGGAGGGGGGGCGCGGCTCAGCCCCAGCATTTT. This sequence encodes CASGRGGAAQPQHF.

Regarding this clonotype: This sequence may be a read error, since a much larger clone differs from it by one base. The chain couples TRBV30 to TRBJ2-5, with D hard to call. In germline, CDR1 is GTSNPN, CDR2 SVGIG (reference sequence). V gave up 0 bases and J gave up 6 bases, with 11 bases separating them. The CDR3 is made up of 13 amino acids. CDR3 nucleotides: TGTGCCTGGAGTGTGGGGTTACGACAGACCCAGTACTTC. Its translation: CAWSVGLRQTQYF.

The chain employs TRBV5-6 and TRBJ2-7, with a possible D match to TRBD2 (6 bases). This CDR3 has 15 amino acids. V was trimmed by 0 bases and J by 5 bases, leaving 15 bases between them. Germline V gene lookup returns CDR1 SGHDT and CDR2 YYEEEE. The CDR3 DNA follows: TGTGCCAGCAGCTTGGTTACGGGAGCGACCGACGAGCAGTACTTC. It specifies CASSLVTGATDEQYF.

Remarks on this clonotype: Just one base apart from a much larger clone, this may be a read error. The chain recombines TRBV7-8 with TRBJ2-3, with D tentatively TRBD2 (5 bases). Germline V CDR1 and CDR2: SGHVS, FQNEAQ. The CDR3 consists of 12 residues. The CDR3 DNA reads TGTGCCGGCAGCTTTAAGGGAGAAACGCAGTATTTT. It is translated as CAGSFKGETQYF.

V usage is TRBV5-1 and J usage is TRBJ2-3; tentatively, D is TRBD2 (5 bases). Trimming removed 2 bases from V and 0 bases from J, with 10 bases in between. CDR1 and CDR2 from the germline V gene are SGHRS and YFSETQ. The CDR3 is made up of 15 amino acids. The CDR3 region has the DNA TGCGCCAGCAGCTTTGAGGACTTTAGCACAGATACGCAGTATTTT. It is translated as CASSFEDFSTDTQYF.

This clonotype was observed many times. This chain joins TRBV3-1 and TRBJ2-1; D possibly corresponds to TRBD1 (7 bases). Per germline, CDR1 LGHDT and CDR2 YNNKEL (reference sequence). V shed 4 bases and J shed 9 bases, with 19 bases lying between them. This CDR3 region has 15 residues. CDR3 sequence: CASSREEGAQSEQFF. Written as DNA, the CDR3 is TGTGCCAGCAGCCGGGAGGAGGGGGCGCAAAGTGAGCAGTTCTTC.